What follows are 32 T cell receptor beta chains derived from one specimen sequenced in a study of cytotoxic CD8 clonotypes in ibrutinib-treated CLL. Measured with immunoSEQ multiplex PCR; TCRdb has only the in-frame clones, and not every one. The data show some 170,000 clones, around nine tenths seen once. The sequencing used PBMCs, collected at disease progression, from a patient treated with ibrutinib. Receptors were obtained from a human donor with chronic lymphocytic leukemia.

The chain uses TRBV25-1 and TRBJ2-6, with D maybe TRBD2 (6 bases). V was shortened by 8 bases and J by 1 base, with 15 bases between the two germline ends. There are 16 residues in the CDR3. Germline lookup yields CDR1 MGHDK and CDR2 SYGVNS. Here the CDR3 reads CASGLPGLSGANVLTF. The CDR3 nucleotides read TGTGCCAGCGGACTACCGGGACTTTCTGGGGCCAACGTCCTGACTTTC. Combining the CDR3 with reference TRBV25-1 and TRBJ2-6 gives the whole variable domain EADIYQTPRYLVIGTGKKITLECSQTMGHDKMYWYQQDPGMELHLIHYSYGVNSTEKGDLSSESTVSRIRTEHFPLTLESARPSHTSQYLCASGLPGLSGANVLTFGAGSRLTVL.

The CDR3 is CASSLTGGRKTQYF. The CDR3 DNA is TGTGCCAGCAGCTTAACAGGGGGTAGGAAGACCCAGTACTTC. The gene calls are TRBV11-2 and TRBJ2-5; TRBD1 aligns across 8 bases. The CDR3 covers 14 residues. From germline, CDR1 is SGHAT and CDR2 FQNNGV. V shed 2 bases, J shed 6 bases, and the junction held 5 bases outside the gene matches.

The sample holds a few counts of this clone. CDR3 in amino acids: CASSSENTEAFF. The DNA of the CDR3 is TGTGCCAGCAGCTCCGAGAACACTGAAGCTTTCTTT. The chain carries TRBV5-4 and TRBJ1-1; D unresolved. The CDR3 has 12 residues. Germline CDR1 SGHNT, CDR2 YYREEE (reference sequence). With 3 bases removed from V and 1 base from J, the gap between germline ends came to 4 bases. Looking up the rest from reference TRBV5-4 and TRBJ1-1 gives the full variable domain: ETGVTQSPTHLIKTRGQQVTLRCSSQSGHNTVSWYQQALGQGPQFIFQYYREEENGRGNFPPRFSGLQFPNYSSELNVNALELDDSALYLCASSSENTEAFFGQGTRLTVV.

V gene TRBV28 combines with J gene TRBJ1-1; D gene uncertain. Between the trimmed V and J ends, which lost 3 bases and 9 bases, there was a span of 14 bases. The CDR3 contains 13 residues. Germline V gene lookup returns CDR1 MDHEN and CDR2 SYDVKM. CDR3 in amino acids: CASSLIGTDKAFF. CDR3 bases: TGTGCCAGCAGTTTGATTGGTACCGACAAAGCTTTCTTT. The variable domain in full, with the rest retrieved from reference TRBV28 and TRBJ1-1, is DVKVTQSSRYLVKRTGEKVFLECVQDMDHENMFWYRQDPGLGLRLIYFSYDVKMKEKGDIPEGYSVSREKKERFSLILESASTNQTSMYLCASSLIGTDKAFFGQGTRLTVV.

This rearrangement joins TRBV7-2 to TRBJ2-3; a weak D match, TRBD2 (5 bases). Trimming pared 5 bases from V and 0 bases from J, leaving 6 bases between. In germline, CDR1 is SGHTA, CDR2 FQGNSA. This CDR3 contains 13 residues. The DNA of the CDR3 is TGTGCCAGCAGCAGGACTAGCACAGATACGCAGTATTTT. Its translation: CASSRTSTDTQYF.

The chain is built from TRBV5-1 and TRBJ1-1; D is perhaps TRBD1 (6 bases). Germline CDR1 is SGHRS and CDR2 is YFSETQ. The CDR3 is 16 amino acids. V lost 0 bases to trimming and J lost 0 bases, with 12 bases between them. CDR3 in DNA: TGCGCCAGCAGCTTGGAGGGGGGTTTTGTGAACACTGAAGCTTTCTTT. This translates into CASSLEGGFVNTEAFF.

This clone was seen just once. This chain connects TRBV2 to TRBJ2-2; D unclear. The CDR3 is 13 residues long. Germline CDR1 is SNHLY and CDR2 is FYNNEI. V lost 8 bases and J 5 bases, leaving 12 bases between the germline ends. CDR3 nucleotides: TGTGCCAGCGGGGTTGTCCCAACCGGGGAGCTGTTTTTT. Its translation is CASGVVPTGELFF.

The chain employs TRBV5-6 and TRBJ2-5; TRBD1 matches at 10 bases. Germline V gene data show CDR1 as SGHDT and CDR2 as YYEEEE. This CDR3 has 16 residues. The ends lost 1 base at V and 0 bases at J; junction bases unmatched: 3. Here the CDR3 reads CASSLPGQGYQETQYF. The CDR3 bases are TGTGCCAGCAGCTTGCCGGGACAGGGGTACCAAGAGACCCAGTACTTC.

The chain recombines TRBV2 with TRBJ1-1; D remains unclear. Germline values: CDR1 SNHLY, CDR2 FYNNEI. CDR3 length: 15 residues. Trimming cost V 1 base and J 2 bases, with 11 bases left between them. The CDR3 sequence is CASSEEGSLNTEAFF. DNA for the CDR3: TGTGCCAGCAGTGAAGAAGGCAGCTTAAACACTGAAGCTTTCTTT.

This chain links TRBV4-3 with TRBJ2-7; tentatively, D is TRBD1 or TRBD2 (5 bases each). This CDR3 has 14 amino acids. V was trimmed by 3 bases and J by 0 bases, leaving 9 bases between them. Germline V gene lookup returns CDR1 LGHNA and CDR2 YSLEER. This CDR3 reads CASSQGVLSYEQYF. DNA of the CDR3: TGCGCCAGCAGCCAGGGGGTACTCTCCTACGAGCAGTACTTC.

The chain recombines TRBV6-1 with TRBJ2-7; 10 nucleotides align to TRBD1. The length of the CDR3 is 14 residues. CDR1 and CDR2 from the germline V gene are MNHNS and SASEGT. Unmatched junction bases numbered 3, after V lost 3 bases and J lost 4 bases. The CDR3 nucleotides are TGTGCCAGCAGTGAGGACAGGGGGAATTACGAGCAGTACTTC. It yields the protein CASSEDRGNYEQYF.

The chain carries TRBV4-1 and TRBJ2-7, with 9 nucleotides matching TRBD1. Germline lookup yields CDR1 MGHRA and CDR2 YSYEKL. The V segment lost 4 bases and the J segment 1 base; nucleotides outside the gene matches: 5. This CDR3 region has 15 residues. The CDR3 DNA sequence: TGCGCCAGCAGCCCCAGGACAGGGGAATCCTACGAGCAGTACTTC. It yields the protein CASSPRTGESYEQYF.

V usage is TRBV10-3 and J usage is TRBJ2-4; no reliable D call. The length of the CDR3 is 16 residues. CDR1 and CDR2 from the germline V gene are ENHRY and SYGVKD. V lost 4 bases to trimming and J lost 0 bases, with 13 bases between them. The CDR3 DNA is TGTGCCATCAGTGGGACGGGTAAAATAGCCAAAAACATTCAGTACTTC. This gives the protein CAISGTGKIAKNIQYF.

This CDR3 reads CASSGGRTVSTNEKLFF. The CDR3 DNA is TGTGCCAGCAGTGGCGGTAGAACAGTCTCAACTAATGAAAAACTGTTTTTT. The V and J genes are TRBV6-1 and TRBJ1-4; D remains ambiguous. The CDR3 has 17 amino acids. V was trimmed by 4 bases and J by 0 bases, leaving 15 bases between them. Germline CDR1 is MNHNS and CDR2 is SASEGT.

The CDR3 sequence: CASFDRSYGYTF. Here the CDR3 DNA reads TGTGCCAGCTTTGACAGGTCCTATGGCTACACCTTC. The chain couples TRBV6-5 to TRBJ1-2; D is possibly TRBD1 (6 bases). Germline CDR1 and CDR2: MNHEY and SVGAGI. Between the trimmed V and J ends, which lost 8 bases and 4 bases, there was a span of 11 bases. The CDR3 sequence is 12 residues long.

CDR3 protein: CASSLLKLAGGSDTQYF. The CDR3 DNA reads as TGTGCCAGCAGCTTGCTAAAACTAGCGGGAGGTTCAGATACGCAGTATTTT. The rearrangement uses TRBV5-4 and TRBJ2-3; 12 nucleotides line up with TRBD2. CDR3 length: 17 residues. V shed 1 base and J 4 bases; nucleotides not matched to a gene: 7. CDR1 and CDR2 from the germline V gene are SGHNT and YYREEE (reference sequence).

V and J are TRBV6-1 and TRBJ1-5; D unresolved. From germline, CDR1 is MNHNS and CDR2 SASEGT. The V gene lost 2 bases and the J gene lost 3 bases, with 11 bases spanning the gap. The CDR3 runs 15 residues. The CDR3 reads CASSESSGINQPQHF. The CDR3 bases are TGTGCCAGCAGTGAATCATCAGGAATCAATCAGCCCCAGCATTTT.

The V and J genes are TRBV28 and TRBJ1-1, with 8 positions matching TRBD1. The CDR3 covers 19 residues. V lost 5 bases and J lost 3; bases outside the gene matches: 20. CDR1 and CDR2 (germline): MDHEN, SYDVKM. The CDR3 DNA reads TGTGCCAGCAGTCGACAGGGGCGCTACCAACATCGAGAATACACTGAAGCTTTCTTT. Translated, it gives CASSRQGRYQHREYTEAFF.

The gene calls are TRBV25-1 and TRBJ2-1; a possible D gene is TRBD1 (6 bases). V gave up 4 bases and J gave up 6 bases, with 16 bases separating them. The length of the CDR3 is 15 residues. Germline V gene data show CDR1 as MGHDK and CDR2 as SYGVNS. The CDR3 spells CASSATWTVGNEQFF. The CDR3 DNA sequence: TGTGCCAGCAGTGCAACCTGGACAGTGGGCAATGAGCAGTTCTTC.

V is TRBV7-2 and J is TRBJ1-2; TRBD1 matches 7 bases. V was pared by 5 bases and J by 4 bases, with 7 bases of the junction left unmatched. The germline gives CDR1 SGHTA, CDR2 FQGNSA. CDR3 length: 14 residues. CDR3 sequence reads: CASSPRGQSYGYTF. In DNA form, the CDR3 reads TGTGCCAGCAGCCCACGGGGACAGAGCTATGGCTACACCTTC.

The rearrangement joins TRBV6-6 to TRBJ2-3, with D tentatively TRBD2 (6 bases). CDR1 is MNHNY, CDR2 SVGAGI, per germline (reference sequence). The CDR3 has 15 residues. The V end lost 2 bases, the J end lost 3 bases, and 12 bases lay between the germline ends. DNA of the CDR3: TGTGCCAGCAGTTACGGGGGGAGTGGAACAGATACGCAGTATTTT. It codes for CASSYGGSGTDTQYF.

The V gene is TRBV5-1, the J gene TRBJ2-3; D remains unclear. The V end was cut by 1 base, the J end by 0 bases, with 15 bases between. The CDR3 is 17 amino acids. Germline V CDR1 and CDR2: SGHRS, YFSETQ. CDR3 coding DNA: TGCGCCAGCAGCTTGACCCCGAGAAGAACTAGCACAGATACGCAGTATTTT. Protein sequence: CASSLTPRRTSTDTQYF.

A single count supports this clone. The rearrangement joins TRBV9 to TRBJ2-1; D possibly corresponds to TRBD1 (5 bases). The germline V gene encodes CDR1 SGDLS and CDR2 YYNGEE. The CDR3 runs to 15 residues. Between the trimmed V and J ends, which lost 4 bases and 4 bases, there was a span of 15 bases. CDR3 sequence (DNA): TGTGCCAGCAGCTATGGGGCAGATGAATACAATGAGCAGTTCTTC. Protein product: CASSYGADEYNEQFF.

This chain uses TRBV18 with TRBJ2-6, with D perhaps matching TRBD1 (6 bases). The CDR3 sequence is 15 residues long. V lost 3 bases to trimming and J lost 4 bases, with 10 bases between them. Germline CDR1 and CDR2: KGHSH and LQKENI. The DNA of the CDR3 is TGTGCCAGCTCACCCGGACAGTCCGGGGCCAACGTCCTGACTTTC. Protein sequence: CASSPGQSGANVLTF.

In DNA, the CDR3 is TGCGCCAACCCAACAGGAGTCGAGGAGACCCAGTACTTC. It is translated as CANPTGVEETQYF. V gene TRBV23-1 combines with J gene TRBJ2-5; possible D gene TRBD1, 5 bases. TRBV23-1 is an open reading frame, and its role is uncertain. Trimming took 10 bases from V and 5 from J, leaving 17 bases between them. The CDR3 covers 13 residues.

The chain employs TRBV6-6 and TRBJ1-1; D gene uncertain. Germline values: CDR1 MNHNY, CDR2 SVGAGI (reference sequence). The CDR3 runs to 12 residues. The V gene lost 5 bases and the J gene lost 7 bases, with 11 bases spanning the gap. CDR3 sequence (DNA): TGTGCCAGCAGTCTCAGCCGAGATGAAGCTTTCTTT. It translates to CASSLSRDEAFF.

The V and J genes are TRBV16 and TRBJ2-5; the D call may be TRBD1 or TRBD2 (5 bases each). This CDR3 is built from 15 residues. The germline V gene has CDR1 KGHSY and CDR2 FQNENV. The germline V and J ends were trimmed by 4 bases and 2 bases, with 14 bases remaining between them. CDR3 region: CASSRSGRTQETQYF. The CDR3 coding sequence is TGTGCCAGCAGCCGGTCGGGACGGACGCAAGAGACCCAGTACTTC.

This chain joins TRBV4-2 and TRBJ1-1; no firm D call. CDR1 and CDR2 from the germline V gene are LGHNA and YNFKEQ. The CDR3 runs to 15 residues. The germline V and J ends were trimmed by 2 bases and 3 bases, with 13 bases remaining between them. The CDR3 spells CASSQRWAPDTEAFF. The CDR3 DNA is TGTGCCAGCAGCCAACGGTGGGCGCCGGACACTGAAGCTTTCTTT.

V and J are TRBV5-1 and TRBJ2-7; D is unclear. Germline-derived CDR1 and CDR2 are SGHRS and YFSETQ. V was pared by 4 bases and J by 2 bases, with 16 bases between. The CDR3 runs to 15 residues. The chain's CDR3 is CASSLGTQPTYEQYF. DNA for the CDR3: TGCGCCAGCAGCCTAGGCACGCAGCCGACCTACGAGCAGTACTTC.

The genes are TRBV5-4 and TRBJ2-1; TRBD1 agrees at 7 bases. The CDR3 sequence is 13 residues long. V trimming: 4 bases; J trimming: 12 bases; junction bases outside the gene matches: 10. The V gene's germline CDR1 is SGHNT and CDR2 YYREEE (reference sequence). The CDR3 loop reads CASSRVTGDGQFF. The CDR3 coding sequence is TGTGCCAGCAGCCGGGTTACAGGGGATGGGCAGTTCTTC.

The chain joins TRBV12-5 to TRBJ1-1; TRBD1 might be the D (5 bases). The V end was cut by 6 bases, the J end by 9 bases, with 14 bases between. Germline V gene data show CDR1 as LGHNT and CDR2 as FRNRAP. The CDR3 sequence is 12 residues long. This CDR3 reads CASGSGTVKAFF. The CDR3 region has the DNA TGTGCTAGTGGCTCAGGGACGGTGAAAGCTTTCTTT.

The chain couples TRBV10-2 to TRBJ2-1; 7 bases fit TRBD1. The CDR3 has 13 residues. After removal of 8 bases from V and 5 bases from J, the junction contained 6 bases not matched to a gene. CDR1 is WSHSY and CDR2 is SAAADI in the germline V gene. CDR3 bases: TGCGCCAGCTCCGGGACAGCGGACAATGAGCAGTTCTTC. It is translated as CASSGTADNEQFF.